This T cell receptor beta chain was recovered during a study of blood T cells in healthy people across ages. Study-level points and caveats: Long-lived donors carried more naive CD4+ cells and greater diversity than aged donors. Expanded clonotype shifts may have been confounded, as the donors had an unknown CMV status. Researchers judged that diversity estimates from one million T cells fell short of true values.

Next came a second PCR, run for about 6 to 12 cycles, which used a sample-barcoded 5' primer along with a J-beta primer mix. MiXCR, applied by TCRdb to the 5' RACE reads, yields one record per CDR3 protein. Among about 1 million distinct CDR3 sequences listed, less than 25% were seen once. The ends were cut back, 5 bases at V and 2 bases at J, with 12 bases in the middle. Germline V CDR1 and CDR2: DFQATT, SNEGSKA (reference sequence). This CDR3 is 13 amino acids long. Turning to this clonotype: As yet, its antigen is unknown.

The same specimen was also included in a second study, on T cells of mothers and their children.

The source material was blood. The source is a girl aged 2 to 10 in good health. The gene calls are TRBV20-1 and TRBJ2-5, with D perhaps matching TRBD2 (6 bases). CDR3 DNA: TGCAGTGCTCCGGGACTCACACAAGAGACCCAGTACTTC. Translating it yields CSAPGLTQETQYF.